Below are 3 T cell receptor beta chains sequenced from a single sample in a study of blood T cell repertoires in COVID-19. The method was immunoSEQ multiplex PCR; TCRdb's version includes in-frame clones alone and lacks a portion of them. Among hundreds of thousands of clones listed, approximately 88% were seen once. Sequencing used PBMCs or T cells enriched from blood (not recorded which). These receptors all come from a woman in her 30s who had recovered from COVID-19.

The genes are TRBV10-3 and TRBJ2-7; D is perhaps TRBD1 (6 bases). This CDR3 has 17 residues. Trimming took off 0 bases at V and 4 bases at J, with 19 bases between the two ends. Germline V CDR1 and CDR2: ENHRY, SYGVKD. The DNA of the CDR3 is TGTGCCATCAGTGAGTCGGACCCCTTCGACAGGTTTTACGAGCAGTACTTC. Translated, it gives CAISESDPFDRFYEQYF.

The V call is TRBV5-1, the J call TRBJ2-1; 7 positions match TRBD2. Trimming cost V 2 bases and J 6 bases; bases outside gene matches: 11. This CDR3 is 16 amino acids long. CDR1 and CDR2 (germline): SGHRS, YFSETQ. The CDR3 nucleotides read TGCGCCAGCAGCTTAGAGAGCGGGATCCGTCTCAATGAGCAGTTCTTC. This sequence encodes CASSLESGIRLNEQFF.

The genes are TRBV11-3 and TRBJ2-3, with TRBD2 matching over 7 bases. The germline gives CDR1 SGHNT, CDR2 YENEEA. The V and J ends lost 2 bases and 4 bases, in that order; junction bases with no gene match: 12. This CDR3 spans 17 amino acids. CDR3 bases: TGTGCCAGCAGCTTAAATCAAGCGGGGATTACTGCAGATACGCAGTATTTT. Its protein is CASSLNQAGITADTQYF.